This entry lists 25 T cell receptor beta chains sequenced from one sample in a study of shared clonotypes between healthy human individuals. Using immunoSEQ multiplex PCR, the repertoire was profiled, and TCRdb retains in-frame clones only, with some absent. Of around 700,000 clones in the sample, just over 90% were seen once. Terminally differentiated effector memory CD45RA+ cells were excluded from the naive CD8 cells, which were CD45RO-negative and positively selected for CCR7. Sequencing input: naive CD8+ T cells sorted from blood. These receptors were obtained from a man aged 25 to 45 in good health.

This chain connects TRBV9 to TRBJ2-3; 7 bases line up with TRBD2. Germline CDR1 is SGDLS and CDR2 is YYNGEE. The ends lost 7 bases at V and 3 bases at J; junction bases unmatched: 8. The CDR3 consists of 14 residues. CDR3 residues: CASGELAYTDTQYF. CDR3 DNA: TGTGCCAGCGGAGAACTAGCGTATACAGATACGCAGTATTTT.

The chain recombines TRBV18 with TRBJ2-5; TRBD1 is a possible D gene (6 bases). CDR1 is KGHSH, CDR2 LQKENI, per germline. This CDR3 spans 17 amino acids. Between the trimmed V and J ends, which lost 4 bases and 4 bases, there was a span of 22 bases. The CDR3 region is CASSLNPGGAGTETQYF. CDR3 bases: TGTGCCAGCTCACTCAATCCTGGGGGCGCCGGGACAGAGACCCAGTACTTC.

The chain carries TRBV27 and TRBJ1-1; the D gene is possibly TRBD1 (5 bases). CDR1 MNHEY and CDR2 SMNVEV come from the germline V gene (reference sequence). V lost 5 bases to trimming and J lost 3 bases, with 19 bases between them. This CDR3 has 16 residues. CDR3 protein: CASSLYTPGRDTEAFF. In nucleotides, the CDR3 is TGTGCCAGCAGTCTTTATACTCCAGGGAGGGACACTGAAGCTTTCTTT.

The CDR3: CASSPLIYSYEQYF. The CDR3 nucleotides are TGCGCCAGCAGCCCTTTAATATACTCCTACGAGCAGTACTTC. The rearrangement links TRBV4-1 to TRBJ2-7; D is unclear. Trimming removed 4 bases at V and 0 bases at J, with 10 bases between. The CDR3 runs to 14 residues. CDR1 is MGHRA and CDR2 is YSYEKL in the germline V gene.

V is TRBV27 and J is TRBJ1-1, with D tentatively TRBD1 (5 bases). The germline V gene encodes CDR1 MNHEY and CDR2 SMNVEV (reference sequence). This CDR3 contains 14 residues. V lost 6 bases and J lost 0, with 11 bases in between. CDR3: CASSVTVMNTEAFF. CDR3 coding DNA: TGTGCCAGCAGCGTGACAGTTATGAACACTGAAGCTTTCTTT.

The chain employs TRBV18 and TRBJ1-1; D is ambiguous. The CDR3 is 14 residues long. The germline gives CDR1 KGHSH, CDR2 LQKENI. The V end lost 0 bases, the J end lost 1 base, and 6 bases lay between the germline ends. CDR3 loop: CASSPPGKNTEAFF. CDR3 coding DNA: TGTGCCAGCTCACCACCGGGAAAGAACACTGAAGCTTTCTTT.

The chain has TRBV27 and TRBJ2-7; 12 bases line up with TRBD2. Looked up from germline, CDR1 is MNHEY and CDR2 is SMNVEV (reference sequence). Germline trimming cut 2 bases from V and 3 bases from J; bases unmatched to any gene: 2. This CDR3 spans 15 amino acids. The CDR3 spells CASSLTTSGSYEQYF. CDR3 DNA sequence: TGTGCCAGCAGTTTAACGACTAGCGGGAGCTACGAGCAGTACTTC.

This clone occurred once. This chain uses TRBV7-3 with TRBJ2-1; a weak D match, TRBD2 (5 bases). This CDR3 contains 15 residues. Per the germline V gene, CDR1 is SGHTA and CDR2 is FQGTGA. V shed 5 bases and J shed 4 bases, with 15 bases lying between them. DNA of the CDR3: TGTGCCAGCAGCCCCACGGAGGAAAGTTACAATGAGCAGTTCTTC. This sequence encodes CASSPTEESYNEQFF.

This sequence joins TRBV6-5 and TRBJ1-5; D is uncertain. Germline-derived CDR1 and CDR2 are MNHEY and SVGAGI. Trimming took 2 bases from V and 3 from J, leaving 8 bases between them. This CDR3 comprises 14 residues. The CDR3 DNA reads as TGTGCCAGCAGTTACATGGGAATCAATCAGCCCCAGCATTTT. Amino acids: CASSYMGINQPQHF.

The chain combines TRBV7-3 with TRBJ2-5; 7 positions agree with TRBD2. V lost 5 bases and J lost 2; bases outside the gene matches: 14. This CDR3 is 17 amino acids long. Germline V gene data show CDR1 as SGHTA and CDR2 as FQGTGA. CDR3 amino acids: CASSPLMPSGLQETQYF. CDR3 nucleotides: TGTGCCAGCAGCCCTCTTATGCCTAGCGGCTTACAAGAGACCCAGTACTTC.

On this clone itself: Additional DNA sequences in this sample encode the identical CDR3. The chain recombines TRBV27 with TRBJ2-1; D is unclear. This CDR3 has 13 residues. V lost 3 bases, J lost 6 bases, and 9 bases lay in between. Germline V gene data show CDR1 as MNHEY and CDR2 as SMNVEV (reference sequence). As DNA, the CDR3 is TGTGCCAGCAGTTTTCTGGACCTCAATGAGCAGTTCTTC. It encodes CASSFLDLNEQFF.

This clone appeared a single time. The chain carries TRBV4-1 and TRBJ2-7, with 7 positions matching TRBD1. The CDR3 contains 16 residues. CDR1 MGHRA and CDR2 YSYEKL come from the germline V gene. V lost 0 bases to trimming and J lost 2 bases; unmatched junction nucleotides: 7. The CDR3 spells CASSQDPRTGAYEQYF. The CDR3 DNA reads as TGCGCCAGCAGCCAAGATCCCCGGACAGGAGCCTACGAGCAGTACTTC.

V gene TRBV15 combines with J gene TRBJ2-3; D call uncertain. The germline V and J ends were trimmed by 3 bases and 0 bases, with 10 bases remaining between them. The germline CDR1 and CDR2 sequences are LNHNV and YYDKDF (reference sequence). This CDR3 is 15 amino acids long. The CDR3 region has the DNA TGTGCCACCAGCAGCTTAACACACAGCACAGATACGCAGTATTTT. Its translation is CATSSLTHSTDTQYF.

The J gene is TRBJ1-1, the V gene TRBV14; 11 bases fit TRBD1. Looked up from germline, CDR1 is SGHDN and CDR2 is FVKESK. The CDR3 is 19 residues long. J was trimmed by 1 base and V by 4 bases; bases with no gene match: 14. This CDR3 reads CASSLSLRGQGAQNTEAFF. The CDR3, as DNA: TGTGCCAGCAGCCTATCCCTCCGAGGACAGGGGGCTCAGAACACTGAAGCTTTCTTT.

The chain joins TRBV7-9 to TRBJ2-7; 12 bases line up with TRBD2. The V gene's germline CDR1 is SEHNR and CDR2 FQNEAQ (reference sequence). The trim removed 3 bases at V and 4 bases at J, leaving 10 bases unmatched. This CDR3 region has 17 residues. CDR3 bases: TGTGCCAGCAGCTTGGGACTAGCGGGTCGCGGGACGTACGAGCAGTACTTC. It translates to CASSLGLAGRGTYEQYF.

The chain recombines TRBV28 with TRBJ1-4, with unresolved D. From germline, CDR1 is MDHEN and CDR2 SYDVKM. Trimming removed 6 bases from V and 8 bases from J, with 16 bases in between. The CDR3 has 14 amino acids. The DNA of the CDR3 is TGTGCCAGCAGCCAAAGGAGGAGCAGGGAAAAACTGTTTTTT. Translation: CASSQRRSREKLFF.

The V call is TRBV7-9, the J call TRBJ2-3; 8 nucleotides agree with TRBD1. The CDR3 extends over 16 amino acids. The junction had 16 bases not matched to a gene; V was cut back by 8 bases and J by 6 bases. Germline V CDR1 and CDR2: SEHNR, FQNEAQ (reference sequence). The DNA of the CDR3 is TGTGCCAGCTTACCGCCTGACAGGGGCCGTGGGGATACGCAGTATTTT. Translation: CASLPPDRGRGDTQYF.

This chain uses TRBV7-9 with TRBJ1-2; 7 bases map to TRBD1. The junction had 9 bases not matched to a gene; V was cut back by 5 bases and J by 6 bases. CDR3 length: 14 residues. Germline V gene data show CDR1 as SEHNR and CDR2 as FQNEAQ (reference sequence). CDR3 region: CASSTTGDGNGYTF. The CDR3, as DNA: TGTGCCAGCAGCACAACAGGGGATGGTAATGGCTACACCTTC.

Comment on this clone: Other DNA sequences of this sample code for an identical CDR3. The genes are TRBV6-5 and TRBJ2-7; 7 bases are shared with TRBD1. The CDR3 extends over 15 amino acids. With 0 bases clipped from V and 2 bases from J, the junction kept 4 bases outside the gene matches. CDR1 MNHEY and CDR2 SVGAGI come from the germline V gene. The CDR3 here is CASSYSGQGAYEQYF. CDR3 nucleotide sequence: TGTGCCAGCAGTTACTCAGGGCAGGGGGCCTACGAGCAGTACTTC.

V gene TRBV7-9 combines with J gene TRBJ1-1; TRBD1 might be the D (5 bases). There are 13 residues in the CDR3. The V gene lost 5 bases and the J gene lost 4 bases, with 11 bases spanning the gap. CDR1 is SEHNR and CDR2 is FQNEAQ in the germline V gene (reference sequence). The CDR3 DNA reads TGTGCCAGCAGCAAATATGGGGGCACTGAAGCTTTCTTT. This encodes CASSKYGGTEAFF.

The chain links TRBV7-9 to TRBJ2-5; 7 bases line up with TRBD1. After removal of 4 bases from V and 7 bases from J, the junction contained 9 bases not matched to a gene. Germline V CDR1 and CDR2: SEHNR, FQNEAQ (reference sequence). The CDR3 extends over 14 amino acids. CDR3 sequence: CASSSQGGLRTQYF. For the CDR3, the DNA is TGTGCCAGCAGCTCGCAAGGGGGCCTTAGGACCCAGTACTTC.

The V call is TRBV4-3, the J call TRBJ2-1; D ambiguous. Trimming removed 1 base from V and 0 bases from J, with 7 bases in between. The CDR3 is 15 amino acids. Germline V gene data show CDR1 as LGHNA and CDR2 as YSLEER. CDR3 coding DNA: TGCGCCAGCAGCCAAGTTTGGGGCTCCTACAATGAGCAGTTCTTC. Translating it yields CASSQVWGSYNEQFF.

The V call is TRBV7-9, the J call TRBJ2-5; 10 bases map to TRBD2. The CDR3 spans 16 residues. Germline lookup yields CDR1 SEHNR and CDR2 FQNEAQ (reference sequence). V was pared by 4 bases and J by 0 bases, with 5 bases of the junction left unmatched. CDR3 nucleotide sequence: TGTGCCAGCAGCTATCCGGGACTAGCGTACCAAGAGACCCAGTACTTC. Translated: CASSYPGLAYQETQYF.

CDR3 amino acids: CASSFIGQGGDTQYF. CDR3 DNA: TGTGCCAGCAGCTTCATTGGACAGGGGGGAGATACGCAGTATTTT. The V and J genes are TRBV6-5 and TRBJ2-3, with 10 bases fitting TRBD1. This CDR3 region has 15 residues. Germline V lookup: CDR1 MNHEY, CDR2 SVGAGI. V shed 6 bases, J shed 5 bases, and the junction held 8 bases outside the gene matches.

On this clone: Within the sample, other DNA sequences also encode this same CDR3. The chain recombines TRBV6-5 with TRBJ2-1; D is unclear. With 0 bases removed from V and 9 bases from J, the gap between germline ends came to 6 bases. The CDR3 spans 12 residues. CDR1 is MNHEY, CDR2 SVGAGI, per germline. The chain's CDR3 is CASSYSGSEQFF. The CDR3 region has the DNA TGTGCCAGCAGTTACTCTGGTAGTGAGCAGTTCTTC.